This entry concerns a single T cell receptor (beta chain). Its target is unknown. Looked up from germline, CDR1 is SGHVS and CDR2 is FQNEAQ. V dropped 4 bases and J dropped 3 bases, with 12 bases sitting between them. CDR3 size: 14 residues. This record belongs to a study of beta chain features in type 1 diabetes. Investigators reverse transcribed all isolated RNA, so they sequenced expressed TCRB transcripts. The protocol was immunoSEQ multiplex PCR, while the TCRdb copy is restricted to in-frame clones and leaves out a portion. The sample shows about 650,000 clones, around an eighth of them seen only once. Study-wide findings and caveats: Type 1 diabetes patients had moderately but significantly shorter TCRB CDR3s in all four CD4+ subsets.

Sequenced sample: naive CD4+ T cells from blood. This TCR was recovered from a man younger than 45 with type 1 diabetes. The chain carries TRBV7-8 and TRBJ1-2; D not resolved. The CDR3 coding sequence is TGTGCCAGCAGCTCCCAGGACGGGGACTATGGCTACACCTTC. This translates into CASSSQDGDYGYTF.